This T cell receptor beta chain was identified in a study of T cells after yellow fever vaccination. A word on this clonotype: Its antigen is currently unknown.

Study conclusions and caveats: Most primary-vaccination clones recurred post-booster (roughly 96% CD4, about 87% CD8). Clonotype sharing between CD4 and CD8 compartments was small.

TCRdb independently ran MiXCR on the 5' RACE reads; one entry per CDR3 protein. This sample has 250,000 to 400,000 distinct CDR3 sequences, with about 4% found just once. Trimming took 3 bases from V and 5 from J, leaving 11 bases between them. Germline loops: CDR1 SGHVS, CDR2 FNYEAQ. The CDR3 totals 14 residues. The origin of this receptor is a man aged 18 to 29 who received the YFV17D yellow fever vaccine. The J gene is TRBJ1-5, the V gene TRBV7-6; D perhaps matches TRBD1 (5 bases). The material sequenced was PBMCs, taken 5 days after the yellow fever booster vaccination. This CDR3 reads CASSLGRGDQPQHF. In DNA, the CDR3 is TGTGCCAGCAGCTTGGGTCGGGGGGATCAGCCCCAGCATTTT.